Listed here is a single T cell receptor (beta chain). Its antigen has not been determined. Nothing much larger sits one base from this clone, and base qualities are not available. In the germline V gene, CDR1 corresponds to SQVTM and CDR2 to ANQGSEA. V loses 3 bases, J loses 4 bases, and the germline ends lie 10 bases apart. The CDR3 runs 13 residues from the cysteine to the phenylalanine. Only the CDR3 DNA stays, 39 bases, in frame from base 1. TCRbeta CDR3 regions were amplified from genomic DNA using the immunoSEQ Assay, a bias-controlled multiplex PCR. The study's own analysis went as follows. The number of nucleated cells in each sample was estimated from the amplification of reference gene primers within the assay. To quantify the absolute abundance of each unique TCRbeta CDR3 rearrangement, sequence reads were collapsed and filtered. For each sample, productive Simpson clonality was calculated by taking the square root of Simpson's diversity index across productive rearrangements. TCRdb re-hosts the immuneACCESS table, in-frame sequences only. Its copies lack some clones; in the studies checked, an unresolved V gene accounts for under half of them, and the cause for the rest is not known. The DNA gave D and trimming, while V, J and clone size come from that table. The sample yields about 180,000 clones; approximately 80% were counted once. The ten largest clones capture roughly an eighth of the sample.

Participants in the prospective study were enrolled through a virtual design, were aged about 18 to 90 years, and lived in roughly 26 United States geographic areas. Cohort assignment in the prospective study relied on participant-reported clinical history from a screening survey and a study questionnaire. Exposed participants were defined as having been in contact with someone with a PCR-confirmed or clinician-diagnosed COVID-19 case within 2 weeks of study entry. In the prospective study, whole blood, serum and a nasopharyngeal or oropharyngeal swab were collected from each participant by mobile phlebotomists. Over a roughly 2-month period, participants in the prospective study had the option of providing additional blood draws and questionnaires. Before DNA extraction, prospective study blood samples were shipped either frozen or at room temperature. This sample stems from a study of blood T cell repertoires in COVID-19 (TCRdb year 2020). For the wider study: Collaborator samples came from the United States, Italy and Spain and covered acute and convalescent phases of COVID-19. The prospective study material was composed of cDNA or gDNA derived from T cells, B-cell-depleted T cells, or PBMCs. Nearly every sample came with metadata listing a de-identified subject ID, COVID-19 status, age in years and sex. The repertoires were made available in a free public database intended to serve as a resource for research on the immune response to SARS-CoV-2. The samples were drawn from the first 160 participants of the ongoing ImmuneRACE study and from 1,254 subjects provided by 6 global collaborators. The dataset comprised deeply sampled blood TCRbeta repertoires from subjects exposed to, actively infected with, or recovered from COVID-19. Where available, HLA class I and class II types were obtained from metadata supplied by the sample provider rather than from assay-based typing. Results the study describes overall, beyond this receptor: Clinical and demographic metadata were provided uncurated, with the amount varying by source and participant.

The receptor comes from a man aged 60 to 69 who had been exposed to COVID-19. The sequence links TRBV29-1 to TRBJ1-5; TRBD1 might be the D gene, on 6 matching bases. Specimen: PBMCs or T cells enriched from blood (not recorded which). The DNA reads TGCAGCGTTGATCAGGGGCCTAATCAGCCCCAGCATTTT. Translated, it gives CSVDQGPNQPQHF. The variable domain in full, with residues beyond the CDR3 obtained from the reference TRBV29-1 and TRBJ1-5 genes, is SAVISQKPSRDICQRGTSLTIQCQVDSQVTMMFWYRQQPGQSLTLIATANQGSEATYESGFVIDKFPISRPNLTFSTLTVSNMSPEDSSIYLCSVDQGPNQPQHFGDGTRLSIL.